The 24 T cell receptor beta chains listed next were all sequenced from one sample in a study of monozygotic twins with inflammatory bowel disease. Each CDR3 protein gets one entry in TCRdb, which reprocessed the 5' RACE reads and gives no DNA. Its listing shows some 330,000 distinct CDR3 sequences. The sequencing input was blood. The receptor source for this set is a human donor with ulcerative colitis or Crohn's disease, or a healthy co-twin of an affected twin (not recorded which).

The CDR3 here is CASSLVDSQETQYF. This chain connects TRBV12-3 or TRBV12-4 to TRBJ2-5; TCRdb outputs TRBD1, but without DNA this stays unchecked. The length of the CDR3 is 14 residues.

The chain carries TRBV6-5 and TRBJ1-2. Germline V gene data show CDR1 as MNHEY and CDR2 as SVGAGI. The CDR3 has 13 amino acids. The CDR3 loop reads CASSYSTTAGYTF.

J is TRBJ2-2 and V is TRBV20-1; TCRdb selects TRBD2, and the lack of DNA leaves this call unchecked. Germline V gives CDR1 DFQATT, CDR2 SNEGSKA (reference sequence). The CDR3 sequence is 15 residues long. The CDR3 is CSAKTSGRPTGELFF.

The chain employs TRBV7-2 and TRBJ1-6; with no DNA, the TCRdb D assignment of TRBD1 cannot be verified. Germline V gene data show CDR1 as SGHTA and CDR2 as FQGNSA. The CDR3 has 15 residues. The chain's CDR3 is CASSARDLRQSPLHF.

The CDR3 sequence: CSARQPERGRYEQYF. The chain carries TRBV20-1 and TRBJ2-7; TCRdb reports TRBD2, a call that lacks DNA to check it against. The CDR3 consists of 15 residues. Per germline, CDR1 DFQATT and CDR2 SNEGSKA (reference sequence).

V is TRBV15 and J is TRBJ2-7. This CDR3 is 13 amino acids long. CDR1 and CDR2 (germline): LNHNV, YYDKDF (reference sequence). This chain's CDR3 is CATSRDVAYEQYF.

The chain is built from TRBV19 and TRBJ2-7; TCRdb indicates TRBD1, and absent DNA this call remains unverified. From germline, CDR1 is LNHDA and CDR2 SQIVND (reference sequence). CDR3 size: 16 residues. The CDR3 is CASSPGAGGRTYEQYF.

The V and J genes are TRBV12-3 or TRBV12-4 and TRBJ1-6; there is no DNA to check the TCRdb D call of TRBD1. The CDR3 sequence is 14 residues long. The CDR3 is CASRPQGTYSPLHF.

The rearrangement joins TRBV11-1 to TRBJ2-7; TCRdb selects TRBD2, and the lack of DNA leaves this call unchecked. CDR3 length: 18 amino acids. Germline assignment: CDR1 SGHAT and CDR2 FQDESV (reference sequence). Here the CDR3 reads CASSSTISSALSSYEQYF.

The chain employs TRBV14 and TRBJ2-1; TCRdb reports TRBD1, a call that lacks DNA to check it against. The CDR3 runs to 14 residues. In germline, CDR1 is SGHDN, CDR2 FVKESK. CDR3 protein: CASSPTPRYNEQFF.

The gene calls are TRBV18 and TRBJ1-1; TCRdb's assignment of TRBD1 cannot be checked, as there is no DNA. Germline lookup yields CDR1 KGHSH and CDR2 LQKENI. This CDR3 region has 15 residues. The CDR3 reads CASSPPRRPGTEAFF.

The chain uses TRBV5-1 and TRBJ1-1; TCRdb's D gene call, TRBD1, goes unchecked for lack of DNA. The germline V gene encodes CDR1 SGHRS and CDR2 YFSETQ. This CDR3 has 13 amino acids. CDR3 residues: CASRELTGTEAFF.

The genes are TRBV24-1 and TRBJ2-7; the TCRdb call, TRBD2, lacks DNA for checking. Germline V gives CDR1 KGHDR, CDR2 SFDVKD. The CDR3 sequence is 15 residues long. The CDR3: CATSGAGVNSYEQYF.

This chain uses TRBV7-6 with TRBJ2-7; TCRdb calls TRBD1, which cannot be checked without DNA. CDR1 is SGHVS, CDR2 FNYEAQ, per germline. CDR3 length equals 15 residues. Here the CDR3 reads CASSPRGQGAREQYF.

This sequence joins TRBV7-2 and TRBJ2-1; with no DNA, the TCRdb D assignment of TRBD1 cannot be verified. Germline values: CDR1 SGHTA, CDR2 FQGNSA. CDR3 length: 16 residues. The CDR3 spells CASSHVGTGVYNEQFF.

The chain uses TRBV7-2 and TRBJ1-3; TCRdb selects TRBD1, and the lack of DNA leaves this call unchecked. The CDR3 has 15 amino acids. Germline lookup yields CDR1 SGHTA and CDR2 FQGNSA. The CDR3 here is CASSLQRHSGNTIYF.

V usage is TRBV12-3 or TRBV12-4 and J usage is TRBJ2-1; TCRdb returns TRBD2, unconfirmable since there is no DNA. The CDR3 spans 14 residues. The CDR3: CASSWTSGNNEQFF.

The chain carries TRBV7-9 and TRBJ2-3. Germline CDR1 and CDR2: SEHNR and FQNEAQ (reference sequence). The length of the CDR3 is 14 residues. The CDR3 loop is CASSLVKGTDTQYF.

The chain has TRBV28 and TRBJ2-1; the TCRdb call, TRBD2, lacks DNA for checking. The CDR3 sequence is 15 residues long. Germline lookup yields CDR1 MDHEN and CDR2 SYDVKM. The CDR3 is CATRLTSGRLNEQFF. The whole variable domain, filled in from reference TRBV28 and TRBJ2-1, reads DVKVTQSSRYLVKRTGEKVFLECVQDMDHENMFWYRQDPGLGLRLIYFSYDVKMKEKGDIPEGYSVSREKKERFSLILESASTNQTSMYLCATRLTSGRLNEQFFGPGTRLTVL.

This chain connects TRBV7-8 to TRBJ1-5; with no DNA, the TCRdb D assignment of TRBD1 cannot be verified. Germline values: CDR1 SGHVS, CDR2 FQNEAQ. The CDR3 is 15 amino acids. CDR3 in amino acids: CASRPGDRVNQPQHF.

The chain couples TRBV6-5 to TRBJ2-1; TCRdb's D call of TRBD1 is untestable without DNA. Per germline, CDR1 MNHEY and CDR2 SVGAGI. The CDR3 runs 16 residues. CDR3 protein: CASSYFPGQLSNEQFF.

The genes are TRBV18 and TRBJ1-1; as DNA is missing, the TRBD1 call by TCRdb cannot be tested. Per germline, CDR1 KGHSH and CDR2 LQKENI. The length of the CDR3 is 14 residues. CDR3 in amino acids: CASSHSDRGQGAFF.

The rearrangement uses TRBV7-9 and TRBJ2-1; TCRdb outputs TRBD2, but without DNA this stays unchecked. The CDR3 has 21 amino acids. CDR1 SEHNR and CDR2 FQNEAQ come from the germline V gene (reference sequence). The CDR3 sequence is CASRQTPGLAGLGGPYNEQFF.

The gene calls are TRBV20-1 and TRBJ1-1; TCRdb selects TRBD1, and the lack of DNA leaves this call unchecked. The CDR3 loop spans 16 amino acids. Germline V gives CDR1 DFQATT, CDR2 SNEGSKA (reference sequence). CDR3 amino acids: CSARSWGTGRDTEAFF.